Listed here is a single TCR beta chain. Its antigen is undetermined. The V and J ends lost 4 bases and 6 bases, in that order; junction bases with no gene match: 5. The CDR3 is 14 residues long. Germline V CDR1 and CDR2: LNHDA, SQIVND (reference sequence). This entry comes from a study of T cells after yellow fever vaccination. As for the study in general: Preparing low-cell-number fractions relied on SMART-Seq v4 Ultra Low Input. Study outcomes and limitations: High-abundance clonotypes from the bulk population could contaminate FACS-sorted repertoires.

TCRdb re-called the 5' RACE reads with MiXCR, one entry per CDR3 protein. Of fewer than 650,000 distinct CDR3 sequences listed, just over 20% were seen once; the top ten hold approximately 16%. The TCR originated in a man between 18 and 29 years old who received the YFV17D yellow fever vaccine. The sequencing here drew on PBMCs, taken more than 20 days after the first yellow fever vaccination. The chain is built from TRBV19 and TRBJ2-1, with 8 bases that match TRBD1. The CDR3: CASSTGTGANEQFF. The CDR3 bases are TGTGCCAGTAGTACCGGGACAGGTGCCAATGAGCAGTTCTTC.